This T cell receptor beta chain was recovered during a study of T cell repertoires in cytomegalovirus infection. Study conclusions and caveats: The study found HLA-C-restricted CMV-specific TCR beta clonotypes dominating the ex vivo response.

MiXCR, run by TCRdb on the reads, gives a single entry per CDR3 protein. The sample consists of approximately 550,000 distinct CDR3 sequences, 15% to 20% of them appearing once. This clonotype was found a few times. The antigen is undetermined. Germline lookup yields CDR1 MDHEN and CDR2 SYDVKM. This CDR3 region has 14 residues. The V end was cut by 1 base, the J end by 8 bases, with 12 bases between. The clonotype was recovered from a human donor in good health (CMV status not recorded). Some clones in this sample may be carry-over from other donors' samples. The chain links TRBV28 to TRBJ2-1; D is possibly TRBD1 or TRBD2 (7 bases each). The sequencing sample was made of CD8+ T cells from PBMCs. In nucleotides, the CDR3 is TGTGCCAGCAGTTTATATCAGGGGGGGGATGAGCAGTTCTTC. Amino acids: CASSLYQGGDEQFF. Variable domain in full (rest from reference TRBV28 and TRBJ2-1): DVKVTQSSRYLVKRTGEKVFLECVQDMDHENMFWYRQDPGLGLRLIYFSYDVKMKEKGDIPEGYSVSREKKERFSLILESASTNQTSMYLCASSLYQGGDEQFFGPGTRLTVL.